A selection of T cell receptor beta chains follows, all from one sample in a study of T cell responses to AZD1222 COVID-19 vaccine. Sequencing used immunoSEQ multiplex PCR; TCRdb keeps in-frame clones, though not all of them. Among roughly 140,000 clones, roughly nine tenths were seen once, and the ten largest hold roughly 9.9%. Here the sequenced sample was peripheral blood, taken 28 days after the second AZD1222 dose. All receptors come from an adult who received the AZD1222 COVID-19 vaccine. CDR3s include the opening cysteine and the closing phenylalanine or tryptophan. D genes are given only for firm matches. Clone size is shown for a subset of rows, as once, few, many or a class of expanded clone.

clone size	D gene	V gene	J gene	CDR3 protein	CDR3 DNA
NA	NA	TRBV9	TRBJ1-2	CASSGALGAAYGYTF	TGTGCCAGCAGCGGAGCGCTAGGGGCAGCCTATGGCTACACCTTC
NA	TRBD2	TRBV6-5	TRBJ2-7	CASSYLSREIGEQYF	TGTGCCAGCAGTTATTTGTCGCGGGAGATCGGCGAGCAGTACTTC
NA	NA	TRBV11-3	TRBJ2-7	CASSIGRLDEQYF	TGTGCCAGCAGCATAGGGCGTTTGGACGAGCAGTACTTC
NA	NA	TRBV28	TRBJ2-3	CASSSTALGTDTQYF	TGTGCCAGCTCCTCGACGGCGTTGGGCACAGATACGCAGTATTTT
NA	TRBD1	TRBV19	TRBJ1-2	CASSIGNGRGNYGYTF	TGTGCCAGTAGTATCGGGAACGGCAGGGGGAACTATGGCTACACCTTC
NA	NA	TRBV5-5	TRBJ1-1	CASSLREGGYTEAFF	TGTGCCAGCAGCTTGAGAGAGGGGGGATACACTGAAGCTTTCTTT
NA	NA	TRBV28	TRBJ2-2	CASSLSPGSGTGELFF	TGTGCCAGCAGTTTATCCCCCGGGAGTGGAACCGGGGAGCTGTTTTTT
NA	NA	TRBV6-5	TRBJ2-1	CASRQDRTYNEQFF	TGTGCCAGCAGGCAAGACAGGACGTACAATGAGCAGTTCTTC
NA	NA	TRBV6-5	TRBJ1-2	CATRTGQANYGYTF	TGTGCCACCCGTACCGGACAAGCTAACTATGGCTACACCTTC
NA	NA	TRBV6-5	TRBJ1-1	CATTRNTEAFF	TGTGCCACCACAAGGAACACTGAAGCTTTCTTT
once	NA	TRBV2	TRBJ2-7	CASRLDSYEQYF	TGTGCCAGCAGGCTTGATAGCTACGAGCAGTACTTC
once	NA	TRBV27	TRBJ2-5	CASSPQSFSGTQYF	TGTGCCAGCAGTCCCCAATCTTTTTCTGGGACCCAGTACTTC
NA	NA	TRBV4-1	TRBJ1-5	CASSQVPDNQPQHF	TGCGCCAGCAGCCAAGTCCCCGACAATCAGCCCCAGCATTTT
NA	TRBD2	TRBV6-1	TRBJ2-1	CASSEGAGEHNEQFF	TGTGCCAGCAGTGAAGGAGCGGGAGAGCACAATGAGCAGTTCTTC
NA	TRBD1	TRBV6-6	TRBJ1-4	CASSHETGTGIRDEKLFF	TGTGCCAGCAGTCACGAGACCGGGACAGGGATACGGGATGAAAAACTGTTTTTT
NA	NA	TRBV28	TRBJ1-1	CASSVNTEAFF	TGTGCCAGCAGCGTGAACACTGAAGCTTTCTTT
NA	TRBD2	TRBV4-3	TRBJ2-1	CASSRLVIGLAGYNEQFF	TGCGCCAGCAGCAGGCTAGTGATCGGACTAGCGGGCTACAATGAGCAGTTCTTC
NA	NA	TRBV28	TRBJ1-2	CASSLGTNYGYTF	TGTGCCAGCAGTTTGGGGACCAACTATGGCTACACCTTC
NA	NA	TRBV10-3	TRBJ1-1	CAKRQKKDTEAFF	TGTGCCAAACGCCAGAAAAAGGACACTGAAGCTTTCTTT
once	TRBD1	TRBV24-1	TRBJ2-6	CATSDSHRDSYGANVLTF	TGTGCCACCAGTGATTCCCACCGGGACAGTTACGGGGCCAACGTCCTGACTTTC
once	NA	TRBV18	TRBJ1-4	CASSPSGGQGEKLFF	TGTGCCAGCTCACCGTCCGGAGGCCAGGGGGAAAAACTGTTTTTT
NA	NA	TRBV2	TRBJ1-5	CASSEANQPQHF	TGTGCCAGCAGTGAGGCCAATCAGCCCCAGCATTTT
NA	TRBD2	TRBV30	TRBJ2-3	CAWRTSGRIITSTDTQYF	TGTGCCTGGAGGACTAGCGGGAGGATTATCACTAGCACAGATACGCAGTATTTT
once	TRBD1	TRBV24-1	TRBJ2-1	CATSEMDRTEQFF	TGTGCCACCAGTGAAATGGACAGGACTGAGCAGTTCTTC
NA	NA	TRBV28	TRBJ1-4	CASSPAGGEKLFF	TGTGCCAGCAGTCCAGCCGGGGGGGAAAAACTGTTTTTT
NA	NA	TRBV28	TRBJ1-2	CASSFSRAEVGYTF	TGTGCCAGCAGTTTCAGCAGGGCGGAAGTGGGCTACACCTTC
NA	NA	TRBV18	TRBJ2-5	CASSQRGGAETQYF	TGTGCCAGCTCCCAGAGGGGGGGAGCGGAGACCCAGTACTTC
NA	NA	TRBV5-6	TRBJ1-2	CASSLEGFRTYGYTF	TGTGCCAGCAGCTTGGAGGGCTTCCGGACGTATGGCTACACCTTC
NA	TRBD1	TRBV19	TRBJ2-7	CASKGTGLYEQYF	TGTGCCAGTAAAGGGACAGGACTCTACGAGCAGTACTTC
NA	NA	TRBV5-1	TRBJ2-2	CASSFVQGGTGELFF	TGCGCCAGCAGCTTCGTACAGGGTGGGACCGGGGAGCTGTTTTTT
NA	TRBD1	TRBV5-1	TRBJ1-2	CASTLQGATGYTF	TGCGCCAGCACCCTCCAGGGGGCAACCGGCTACACCTTC
NA	TRBD2	TRBV7-2	TRBJ2-5	CASSYRPLPSGTQETQYF	TGTGCCAGCAGCTATCGACCCCTGCCTAGCGGGACCCAAGAGACCCAGTACTTC
once	NA	TRBV7-9	TRBJ2-1	CASSLGGGPYNEQFF	TGTGCCAGCAGCTTAGGAGGGGGGCCCTACAATGAGCAGTTCTTC
NA	TRBD1	TRBV28	TRBJ1-3	CAGGDPGQGINTIYF	TGTGCTGGGGGTGATCCGGGACAGGGTATTAACACCATATATTTT
NA	NA	TRBV6-5	TRBJ2-2	CASSLMVTGELFF	TGTGCCAGCAGCCTCATGGTCACCGGGGAGCTGTTTTTT
once	NA	TRBV3-1/TRBV3-2	TRBJ1-5	CASSQGIRRFSNQPQHF	TGTGCCAGCAGCCAAGGGATTAGACGGTTTAGCAATCAGCCCCAGCATTTT
NA	NA	TRBV7-8	TRBJ2-2	CASSPPLDTGELFF	TGTGCCAGCAGCCCCCCCTTGGACACCGGGGAGCTGTTTTTT
NA	NA	TRBV7-2	TRBJ2-1	CASNQGGSDEQFF	TGTGCCAGCAACCAGGGTGGGAGTGATGAGCAGTTCTTC
NA	NA	TRBV6-6	TRBJ1-1	CASSYGRPGPSLEAFF	TGTGCCAGCAGTTACGGCCGTCCGGGACCGTCCCTGGAAGCTTTCTTT
NA	NA	TRBV4-1	TRBJ1-3	CASSQDKGGSGNTIYF	TGCGCCAGCAGCCAAGATAAAGGGGGAAGTGGAAACACCATATATTTT
NA	TRBD2	TRBV3-1/TRBV3-2	TRBJ2-3	CASSPGPGTSGTDTQYF	TGTGCCAGCAGCCCGGGACCAGGGACTAGCGGCACAGATACGCAGTATTTT
NA	NA	TRBV12-3/TRBV12-4	TRBJ2-1	CASHTGKYNEQFF	TGTGCCAGCCATACGGGAAAGTACAATGAGCAGTTCTTC
NA	TRBD1	TRBV5-4	TRBJ1-4	CASSLGGQGLTEKLFF	TGTGCCAGCAGCTTGGGGGGACAGGGGCTTACTGAAAAACTGTTTTTT
NA	NA	TRBV27	TRBJ2-4	CASSGRGTAKNIQYF	TGTGCCAGCAGCGGACGGGGAACAGCCAAAAACATTCAGTACTTC
NA	NA	TRBV6-5	TRBJ1-1	CASRGGTWERTEAFF	TGTGCCAGCAGAGGCGGGACATGGGAGAGGACTGAAGCTTTCTTT
NA	TRBD1	TRBV19	TRBJ1-4	CASHGQGATNEKLFF	TGTGCCAGCCATGGACAGGGGGCAACTAATGAAAAACTGTTTTTT
NA	NA	TRBV5-6	TRBJ1-2	CASTKLGAGYTF	TGTGCCAGCACTAAGCTAGGGGCTGGCTACACCTTC
NA	TRBD1	TRBV2	TRBJ1-5	CASSVDRTGGRQPQHF	TGTGCCAGCAGTGTAGACAGGACAGGGGGCAGACAGCCCCAGCATTTT